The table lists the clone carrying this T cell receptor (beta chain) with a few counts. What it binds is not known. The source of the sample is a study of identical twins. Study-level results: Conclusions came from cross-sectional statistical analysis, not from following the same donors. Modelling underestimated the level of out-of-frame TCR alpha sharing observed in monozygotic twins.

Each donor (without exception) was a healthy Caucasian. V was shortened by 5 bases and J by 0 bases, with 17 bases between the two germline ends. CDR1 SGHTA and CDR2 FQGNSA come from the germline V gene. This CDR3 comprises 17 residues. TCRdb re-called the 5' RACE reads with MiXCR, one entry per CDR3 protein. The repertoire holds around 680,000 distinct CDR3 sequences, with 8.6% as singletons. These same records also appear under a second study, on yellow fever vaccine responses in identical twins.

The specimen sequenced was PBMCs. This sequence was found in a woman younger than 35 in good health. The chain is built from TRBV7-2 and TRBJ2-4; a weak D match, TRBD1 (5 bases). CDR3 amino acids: CASSTTPTGLAKNIQYF. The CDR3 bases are TGTGCCAGCAGCACCACACCCACAGGTCTAGCCAAAAACATTCAGTACTTC.